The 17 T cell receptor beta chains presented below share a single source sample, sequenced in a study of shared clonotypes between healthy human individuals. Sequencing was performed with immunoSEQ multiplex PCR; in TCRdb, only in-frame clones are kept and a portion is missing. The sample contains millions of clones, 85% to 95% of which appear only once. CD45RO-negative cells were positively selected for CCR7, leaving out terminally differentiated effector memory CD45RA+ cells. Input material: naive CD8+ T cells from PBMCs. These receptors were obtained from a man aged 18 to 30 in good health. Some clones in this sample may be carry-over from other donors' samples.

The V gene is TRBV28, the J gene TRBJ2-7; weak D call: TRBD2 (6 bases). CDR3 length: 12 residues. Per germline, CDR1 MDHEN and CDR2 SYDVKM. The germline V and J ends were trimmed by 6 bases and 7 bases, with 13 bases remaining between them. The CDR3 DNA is TGTGCCAGCAGCAGGGACTTCTTGGAGCAGTACTTC. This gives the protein CASSRDFLEQYF.

The CDR3 sequence is CASSLRQGGETQYF. For the CDR3, the DNA is TGTGCCAGCAGCCTACGACAGGGCGGAGAGACCCAGTACTTC. V and J are TRBV11-2 and TRBJ2-5, with 7 nucleotides matching TRBD1. CDR1 SGHAT and CDR2 FQNNGV come from the germline V gene. V shed 5 bases and J 4 bases; nucleotides not matched to a gene: 7. The CDR3 extends over 14 amino acids.

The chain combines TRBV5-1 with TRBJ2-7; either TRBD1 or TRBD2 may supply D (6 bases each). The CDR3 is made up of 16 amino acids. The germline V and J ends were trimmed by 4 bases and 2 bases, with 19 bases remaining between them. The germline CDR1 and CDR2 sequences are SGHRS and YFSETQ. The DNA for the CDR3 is TGCGCCAGCAGCCCGGGAGAGGACAGCATGCCCTACGAGCAGTACTTC. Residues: CASSPGEDSMPYEQYF.

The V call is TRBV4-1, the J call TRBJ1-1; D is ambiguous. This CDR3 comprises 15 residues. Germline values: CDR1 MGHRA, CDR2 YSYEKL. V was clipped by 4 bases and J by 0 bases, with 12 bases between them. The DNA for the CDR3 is TGCGCCAGCAGCCCAGCGTTTAACATGAACACTGAAGCTTTCTTT. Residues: CASSPAFNMNTEAFF.

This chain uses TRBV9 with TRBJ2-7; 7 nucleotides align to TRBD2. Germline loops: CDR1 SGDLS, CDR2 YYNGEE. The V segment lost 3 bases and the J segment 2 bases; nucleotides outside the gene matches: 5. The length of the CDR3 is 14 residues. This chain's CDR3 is CASSATTSPYEQYF. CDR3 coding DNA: TGTGCCAGCAGCGCCACGACTAGCCCCTACGAGCAGTACTTC.

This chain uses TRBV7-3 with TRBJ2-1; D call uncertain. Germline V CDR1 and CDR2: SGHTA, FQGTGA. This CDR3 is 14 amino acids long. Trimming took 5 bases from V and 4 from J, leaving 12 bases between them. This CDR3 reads CASSAEGIYNEQFF. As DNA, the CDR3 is TGTGCCAGCAGCGCCGAAGGCATATACAATGAGCAGTTCTTC.

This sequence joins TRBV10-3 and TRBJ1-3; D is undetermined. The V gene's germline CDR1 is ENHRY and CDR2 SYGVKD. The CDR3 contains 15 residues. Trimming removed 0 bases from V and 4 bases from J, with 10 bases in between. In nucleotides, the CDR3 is TGTGCCATCAGTGAGTCGTGGCAGGTCGGAAACACCATATATTTT. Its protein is CAISESWQVGNTIYF.

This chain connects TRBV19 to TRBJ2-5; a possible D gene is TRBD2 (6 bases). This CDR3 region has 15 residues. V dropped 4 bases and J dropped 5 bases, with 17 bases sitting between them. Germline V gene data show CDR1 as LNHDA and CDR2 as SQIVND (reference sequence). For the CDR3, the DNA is TGTGCCAGTAGTAAAGGGACTTCAGAGGGGGAGACCCAGTACTTC. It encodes CASSKGTSEGETQYF.

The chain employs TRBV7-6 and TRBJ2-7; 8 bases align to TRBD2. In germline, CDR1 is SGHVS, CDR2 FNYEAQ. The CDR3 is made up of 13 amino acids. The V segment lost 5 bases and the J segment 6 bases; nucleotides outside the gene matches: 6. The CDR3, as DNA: TGTGCCAGCAGCCCCCCGGGACTAGGCGAGCAGTACTTC. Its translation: CASSPPGLGEQYF.

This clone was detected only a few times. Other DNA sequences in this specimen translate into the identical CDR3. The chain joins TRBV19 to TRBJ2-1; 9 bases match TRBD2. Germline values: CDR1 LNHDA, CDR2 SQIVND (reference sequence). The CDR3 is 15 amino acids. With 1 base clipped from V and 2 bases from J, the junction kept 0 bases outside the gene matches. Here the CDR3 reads CASSIGLAAYNEQFF. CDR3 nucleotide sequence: TGTGCCAGTAGTATAGGACTAGCGGCCTACAATGAGCAGTTCTTC. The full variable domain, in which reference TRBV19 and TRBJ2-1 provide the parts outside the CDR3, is DGGITQSPKYLFRKEGQNVTLSCEQNLNHDAMYWYRQDPGQGLRLIYYSQIVNDFQKGDIAEGYSVSREKKESFPLTVTSAQKNPTAFYLCASSIGLAAYNEQFFGPGTRLTVL.

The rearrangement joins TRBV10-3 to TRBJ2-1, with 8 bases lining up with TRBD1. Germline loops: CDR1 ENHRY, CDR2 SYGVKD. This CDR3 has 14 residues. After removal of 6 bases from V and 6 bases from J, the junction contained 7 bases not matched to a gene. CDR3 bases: TGTGCCATCAGCTCCGGGACAGGCCGCAATGAGCAGTTCTTC. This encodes CAISSGTGRNEQFF.

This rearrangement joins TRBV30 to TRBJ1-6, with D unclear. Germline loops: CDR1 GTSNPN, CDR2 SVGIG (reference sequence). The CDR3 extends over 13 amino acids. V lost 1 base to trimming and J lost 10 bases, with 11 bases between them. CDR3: CAWSEMSGSPLHF. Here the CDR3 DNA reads TGTGCCTGGAGTGAGATGAGTGGATCACCCCTCCACTTT.

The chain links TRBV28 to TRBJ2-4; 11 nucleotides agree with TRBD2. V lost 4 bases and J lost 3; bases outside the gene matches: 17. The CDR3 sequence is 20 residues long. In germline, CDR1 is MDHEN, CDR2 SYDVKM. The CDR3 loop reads CASSSPGIAGGSVVKNIQYF. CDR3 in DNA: TGTGCCAGCAGTTCCCCAGGGATAGCGGGAGGGTCTGTCGTCAAAAACATTCAGTACTTC.

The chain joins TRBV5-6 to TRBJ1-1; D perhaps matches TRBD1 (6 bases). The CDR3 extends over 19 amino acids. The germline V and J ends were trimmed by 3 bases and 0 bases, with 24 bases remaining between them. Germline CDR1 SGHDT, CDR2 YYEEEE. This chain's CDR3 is CASSWGANSGLIMNTEAFF. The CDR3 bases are TGTGCCAGCAGCTGGGGGGCGAATTCTGGACTTATCATGAACACTGAAGCTTTCTTT. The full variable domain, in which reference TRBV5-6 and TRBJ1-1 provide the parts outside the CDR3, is DAGVTQSPTHLIKTRGQQVTLRCSPKSGHDTVSWYQQALGQGPQFIFQYYEEEERQRGNFPDRFSGHQFPNYSSELNVNALLLGDSALYLCASSWGANSGLIMNTEAFFGQGTRLTVV.

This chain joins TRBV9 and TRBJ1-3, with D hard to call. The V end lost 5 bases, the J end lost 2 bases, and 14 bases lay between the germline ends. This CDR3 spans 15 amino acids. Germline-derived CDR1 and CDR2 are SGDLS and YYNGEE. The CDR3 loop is CASSPSDGAGNTIYF. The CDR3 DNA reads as TGTGCCAGCAGTCCCAGCGACGGGGCTGGAAACACCATATATTTT.

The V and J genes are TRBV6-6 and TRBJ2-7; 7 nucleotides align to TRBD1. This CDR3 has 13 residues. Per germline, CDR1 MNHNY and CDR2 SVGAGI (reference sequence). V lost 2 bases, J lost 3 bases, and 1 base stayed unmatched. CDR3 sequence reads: CASSYDRDYEQYF. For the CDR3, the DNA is TGTGCCAGCAGTTACGACAGGGACTACGAGCAGTACTTC.

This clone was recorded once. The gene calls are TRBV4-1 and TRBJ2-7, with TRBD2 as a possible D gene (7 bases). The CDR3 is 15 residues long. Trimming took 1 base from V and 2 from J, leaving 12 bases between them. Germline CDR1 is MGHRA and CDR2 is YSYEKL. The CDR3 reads CASSQVRGAAYEQYF. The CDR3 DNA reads TGCGCCAGCAGCCAAGTACGGGGGGCCGCCTACGAGCAGTACTTC.